The 5 T cell receptor beta chains presented below share a single source sample, sequenced in a study of preoperative IRX-2 immunotherapy in early breast cancer. The method was immunoSEQ multiplex PCR; TCRdb's version includes in-frame clones alone and lacks a portion of them. Here the sample spans around 88,000 clones, more than 80% being singletons. The treatment: preoperative locoregional IRX-2 cytokine immunotherapy. The specimen was tumor tissue, collected after IRX-2 immunotherapy. The receptors come from a human donor with breast cancer.

The chain is built from TRBV5-1 and TRBJ1-4; no clear D gene. CDR1 is SGHRS, CDR2 YFSETQ, per germline. Trimming cost V 4 bases and J 6 bases, with 16 bases left between them. CDR3 length: 15 amino acids. CDR3 in amino acids: CASSPSNQADEKLFF. CDR3 nucleotides: TGCGCCAGCAGCCCGAGTAATCAGGCGGATGAAAAACTGTTTTTT.

This chain connects TRBV22-1 to TRBJ2-7; the tabulated D call, TRBD1, remains unverified against the DNA. TRBV22-1 is a known pseudogene. The CDR3 spans 15 residues. The CDR3 sequence: CATGDSGTGPYEQYF. CDR3 coding DNA: TGTGCCACCGGTGATTCCGGGACAGGGCCCTACGAGCAGTACTTC.

As for this clone: A junction end diverges from the germline sequence, so it may reflect a read error. This sequence joins TRBV5-1 and TRBJ2-1; 8 nucleotides match TRBD1. Germline CDR1 is SGHRS and CDR2 is YFSETQ. The CDR3 covers 15 residues. CDR3 residues: CASSLQGAISNEQFF. CDR3 bases: TGCGCCAGCAGCTTGCAGGGGGCAATCTCAAATGAACAGTTCTTC.

The chain links TRBV5-1 to TRBJ1-1; D not resolved. Deletions cut 0 bases from V and 1 base from J, with 10 bases between. CDR3 size: 15 residues. Germline CDR1 SGHRS, CDR2 YFSETQ. The CDR3, as DNA: TGCGCCAGCAGCTTGGATGTCAGCAGGAACACTGAAGCTTTCTTT. Its protein product is CASSLDVSRNTEAFF.

The V call is TRBV6-8, the J call TRBJ2-7, with TRBD1 identical over 8 bases. The CDR3 is made up of 14 amino acids. Germline lookup yields CDR1 MNHGY and CDR2 SAAAGT. Trimming took 5 bases from V and 3 from J; bases not matched to a gene: 6. The CDR3 protein is CASSTGTGGYEQYF. The CDR3 nucleotides are TGTGCCAGCAGTACTGGGACAGGAGGCTACGAGCAGTACTTC.